These 22 T cell receptor beta chains were all obtained from the same sample, sequenced in a study of regulatory T cells in long-lasting Graves disease. As for time point: newly diagnosed GD, antithyroid drugs for less than 3 months. Construction of the TCR library relied on RNA isolated from PBMCs. Assembly of TCR beta libraries relied on iRepertoire HTBI primers together with Arm-PCR of CDR3 regions. TCRdb reprocessed the multiplex PCR reads via MiXCR and lists one record per CDR3 protein. The sample has roughly 320,000 distinct CDR3 sequences; 16% are singletons. This sample was shared with a second study, whose subject was T cells in Graves' hyperthyroidism and ophthalmopathy.

The sequencing here drew on peripheral blood mononuclear cells (PBMCs), taken at new diagnosis, from a patient treated with antithyroid drugs. The source is a man between 40 and 49 years old with Graves disease.

This clonotype has a count of ten or more. The genes are TRBV27 and TRBJ1-1; 8 positions match TRBD1. This CDR3 has 13 residues. V shed 3 bases, J shed 6 bases, and the junction held 3 bases outside the gene matches. In germline, CDR1 is MNHEY, CDR2 SMNVEV (reference sequence). The CDR3 here is CASSFGQGPEAFF. For the CDR3, the DNA is TGTGCCAGCAGTTTCGGACAGGGCCCTGAAGCTTTCTTT.

The rearrangement links TRBV7-9 to TRBJ1-1; 8 nucleotides align to TRBD1. The CDR3 consists of 15 residues. Trimming cost V 3 bases and J 1 base; bases outside gene matches: 4. Germline loops: CDR1 SEHNR, CDR2 FQNEAQ (reference sequence). The CDR3 spells CASSLGTGANTEAFF. The CDR3, as DNA: TGTGCCAGCAGCTTGGGGACAGGAGCGAACACTGAAGCTTTCTTT.

This chain links TRBV20-1 with TRBJ2-5; D is perhaps TRBD1 (6 bases). Germline V CDR1 and CDR2: DFQATT, SNEGSKA (reference sequence). This CDR3 is 15 amino acids long. V was clipped by 6 bases and J by 4 bases, with 21 bases between them. CDR3 sequence: CSAVGQGANRETQYF. The CDR3 nucleotides read TGCAGTGCCGTGGGACAAGGGGCGAATCGAGAGACCCAGTACTTC.

This clonotype was recorded only once. The genes are TRBV27 and TRBJ1-6; D perhaps matches TRBD1 (5 bases). Trimming shortened V by 1 base and J by 9 bases, and 16 bases separated the two germline ends. This CDR3 is 16 amino acids long. Germline CDR1 reads MNHEY; CDR2 reads SMNVEV (reference sequence). The CDR3 DNA reads as TGTGCCAGCAGTTTATTCCTCCAGGGAGGGAGTTCACCCCTCCACTTT. Translating gives CASSLFLQGGSSPLHF.

This clonotype appeared many times. The chain carries TRBV12-3 or TRBV12-4 and TRBJ1-5, with 7 bases lining up with TRBD1. This CDR3 comprises 15 residues. The V segment lost 7 bases and the J segment 0 bases; nucleotides outside the gene matches: 6. The CDR3 sequence: CASNQQGPSNQPQHF. CDR3 sequence (DNA): TGTGCCAGCAACCAACAGGGGCCTAGCAATCAGCCCCAGCATTTT.

This clonotype was observed a few times. The chain combines TRBV5-1 with TRBJ2-6, with a tentative D call TRBD2 (6 bases). The CDR3 has 15 amino acids. Germline V gene sequence: CDR1 SGHRS, CDR2 YFSETQ. The V and J ends lost 5 bases and 0 bases respectively, with 9 bases between them. In nucleotides, the CDR3 is TGCGCCAGCAGACGGCGGGGCTCTGGGGCCAACGTCCTGACTTTC. It yields the protein CASRRRGSGANVLTF.

Ten or more counts support this clonotype. The V and J genes are TRBV24-1 and TRBJ1-6, with D tentatively TRBD1 (5 bases). CDR3 size: 15 residues. V was clipped by 1 base and J by 10 bases, with 13 bases between them. From germline, CDR1 is KGHDR and CDR2 SFDVKD. The CDR3 loop reads CATSDFGWGDSPLHF. The CDR3 region has the DNA TGTGCCACCAGTGATTTCGGATGGGGGGACTCACCCCTCCACTTT.

This clonotype appeared many times. CDR3 protein: CSASKGQPRETQYF. Here the CDR3 DNA reads TGCAGTGCTAGTAAGGGACAGCCTAGGGAGACCCAGTACTTC. The chain carries TRBV20-1 and TRBJ2-5, with TRBD1 matching over 7 bases. V gave up 3 bases and J gave up 5 bases; unmatched junction bases: 9. The CDR3 loop spans 14 amino acids. Germline V CDR1 and CDR2: DFQATT, SNEGSKA (reference sequence).

This clonotype was observed a handful of times. The chain carries TRBV6-2 or TRBV6-3 and TRBJ1-2; D unclear. Trimming cost V 2 bases and J 4 bases, with 14 bases left between them. Germline V gene lookup returns CDR1 MNHEY and CDR2 SVGEGT. The CDR3 is 15 amino acids. In DNA, the CDR3 is TGTGCCAGCAGTTACGAATTGGGAACCACCTATGGCTACACCTTC. It encodes CASSYELGTTYGYTF.

J is TRBJ1-5 and V is TRBV9; the D is unclear. Germline-derived CDR1 and CDR2 are SGDLS and YYNGEE. V lost 0 bases, J lost 4 bases, and 8 bases lay in between. The CDR3 runs 14 residues. CDR3 coding DNA: TGTGCCAGCAGCGTAGGGGCCGGGAATCAGCCCCAGCATTTT. Its protein is CASSVGAGNQPQHF.

This clonotype was counted only a few times. The genes are TRBV20-1 and TRBJ1-5; D gene unclear. V shed 2 bases and J shed 5 bases, with 7 bases lying between them. The CDR3 totals 12 residues. Germline V gene sequence: CDR1 DFQATT, CDR2 SNEGSKA (reference sequence). The CDR3 sequence is CSARPIHQPQHF. CDR3 sequence (DNA): TGCAGTGCTAGACCTATCCATCAGCCCCAGCATTTT.

The chain uses TRBV29-1 and TRBJ2-5; TRBD1 agrees at 11 bases. The better agreement between TRBJ2-7 and the DNA end casts doubt on the J call. This CDR3 spans 13 amino acids. Germline CDR1 is SQVTM and CDR2 is ANQGSEA. The CDR3 region is CSVARTGGHEQYF. Written as DNA, the CDR3 is TGCAGCGTTGCAAGGACAGGGGGCCACGAGCAGTACTTC.

At least ten counts were recorded for this clonotype. The rearrangement joins TRBV20-1 to TRBJ2-1; 16 bases are shared with TRBD2. The J segment lost 8 bases and the V segment lost 5 bases, leaving 18 bases of the junction unmatched. CDR1 and CDR2 from the germline V gene are DFQATT and SNEGSKA (reference sequence). The CDR3 sequence is 19 residues long. Here the CDR3 reads CSAFNLGLAGGPAVDEQFF. The CDR3, as DNA: TGCAGTGCTTTTAACCTGGGACTAGCGGGGGGGCCGGCGGTGGATGAGCAGTTCTTC.

This clonotype was seen ten or more times. The CDR3 DNA reads as TGTGCCACAAGGACGGGGAAGGTGGACACCGGGGAGCTGTTTTTT. Translation gives CATRTGKVDTGELFF. The gene calls are TRBV24-1 and TRBJ2-2; perhaps TRBD2 as D (5 bases). Germline-derived CDR1 and CDR2 are KGHDR and SFDVKD. V was clipped by 10 bases and J by 3 bases, with 17 bases between them. The CDR3 is 15 amino acids.

This clonotype came up a few times. The chain employs TRBV5-1 and TRBJ2-2; D gene uncertain. The CDR3 covers 11 residues. Germline CDR1 and CDR2: SGHRS and YFSETQ. Deletions cut 6 bases from V and 3 bases from J, with 3 bases between. The CDR3 protein is CASKDTGELFF. In nucleotides, the CDR3 is TGCGCCAGCAAGGACACCGGGGAGCTGTTTTTT.

This clonotype was counted a few times. For the CDR3, the DNA is TGTGCCAGCAGCTTAGGAGATAGGGGACTCCCGAGCTCCTACGAGCAGTACTTC. Residues: CASSLGDRGLPSSYEQYF. The chain carries TRBV7-9 and TRBJ2-7, with D possibly TRBD2 on 6 matching bases. The germline V gene has CDR1 SEHNR and CDR2 FQNEAQ (reference sequence). Trimming took off 1 base at V and 0 bases at J, with 19 bases between the two ends. The CDR3 length is 18 residues.

With respect to this clonotype: Given a much more abundant clone one base away, this may be a read error. V usage is TRBV5-5 and J usage is TRBJ2-5; TRBD1 aligns across 11 bases. The CDR3 has 16 amino acids. Germline loops: CDR1 SGHKS, CDR2 YYEKEE (reference sequence). As DNA, the CDR3 is TGTACCAGCAGCTTGGGAGGACAGGGGGCAGGAGAGACCCAGTACTTC. This gives the protein CTSSLGGQGAGETQYF.

This clonotype showed up just a few times. V is TRBV5-6 and J is TRBJ2-7; D assignment may be TRBD1 or TRBD2 (5 bases each). The germline CDR1 and CDR2 sequences are SGHDT and YYEEEE. This CDR3 region has 13 residues. The V end was cut by 2 bases, the J end by 2 bases, with 8 bases between. The CDR3 loop is CASSFLGAYEQYF. The CDR3 region has the DNA TGTGCCAGCAGCTTCTTGGGGGCCTACGAGCAGTACTTC.

Ten or more counts support this clonotype. V is TRBV5-6 and J is TRBJ2-1; weak D call: TRBD2 (5 bases). The germline V gene encodes CDR1 SGHDT and CDR2 YYEEEE. The V and J ends lost 0 bases and 9 bases respectively, with 7 bases between them. The CDR3 runs 12 residues. Here the CDR3 reads CASSLVRGEQFF. The DNA for the CDR3 is TGTGCCAGCAGCTTGGTTCGGGGTGAGCAGTTCTTC.

This clonotype was counted at least ten times. This chain links TRBV10-3 with TRBJ2-2; TRBD1 might be the D (6 bases). V lost 1 base and J lost 4, with 16 bases in between. Germline lookup yields CDR1 ENHRY and CDR2 SYGVKD. This CDR3 is built from 17 residues. The CDR3 loop reads CAISELRPRGGTGELFF. Written as DNA, the CDR3 is TGTGCCATCAGTGAGTTGCGACCCCGAGGGGGCACCGGGGAGCTGTTTTTT.

This clonotype has at least ten counts. The chain is built from TRBV27 and TRBJ2-3, with 7 bases matching TRBD1. V shed 2 bases, J shed 3 bases, and the junction held 8 bases outside the gene matches. Germline CDR1 reads MNHEY; CDR2 reads SMNVEV (reference sequence). This CDR3 region has 16 residues. CDR3: CASSLLGTEFTDTQYF. DNA for the CDR3: TGTGCCAGCAGTTTACTAGGGACAGAATTTACAGATACGCAGTATTTT.

The genes are TRBV20-1 and TRBJ2-3, with 7 positions matching TRBD1. The junction had 14 bases not matched to a gene; V was cut back by 5 bases and J by 9 bases. This CDR3 is 14 amino acids long. Germline assignment: CDR1 DFQATT and CDR2 SNEGSKA (reference sequence). The CDR3 region is CSAPGQAMGVTQYF. As DNA, the CDR3 is TGCAGTGCTCCTGGACAGGCGATGGGGGTAACGCAGTATTTT.